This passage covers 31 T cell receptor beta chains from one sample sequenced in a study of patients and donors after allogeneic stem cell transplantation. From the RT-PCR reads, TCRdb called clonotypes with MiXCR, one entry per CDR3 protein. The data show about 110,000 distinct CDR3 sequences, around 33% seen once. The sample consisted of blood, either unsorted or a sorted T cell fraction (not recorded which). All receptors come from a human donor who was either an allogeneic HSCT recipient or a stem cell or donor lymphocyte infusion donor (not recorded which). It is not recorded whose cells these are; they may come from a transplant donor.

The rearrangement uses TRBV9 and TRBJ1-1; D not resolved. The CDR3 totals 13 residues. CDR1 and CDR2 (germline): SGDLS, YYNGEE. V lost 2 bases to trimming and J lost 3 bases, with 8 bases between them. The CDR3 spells CASSVLDHTEAFF. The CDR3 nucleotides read TGTGCCAGCAGCGTGCTAGATCACACTGAAGCTTTCTTT.

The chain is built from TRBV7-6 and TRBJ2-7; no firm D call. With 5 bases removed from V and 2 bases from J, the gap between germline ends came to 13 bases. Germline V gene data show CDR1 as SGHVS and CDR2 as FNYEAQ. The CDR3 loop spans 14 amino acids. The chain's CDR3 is CASSRSAKAYEQYF. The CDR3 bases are TGTGCCAGCAGCCGCTCAGCAAAGGCCTACGAGCAGTACTTC.

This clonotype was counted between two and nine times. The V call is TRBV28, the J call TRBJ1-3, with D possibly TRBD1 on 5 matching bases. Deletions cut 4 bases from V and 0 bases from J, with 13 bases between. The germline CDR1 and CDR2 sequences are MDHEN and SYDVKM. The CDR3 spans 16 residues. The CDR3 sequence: CASSYEGLGSGNTIYF. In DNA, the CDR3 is TGTGCCAGCAGTTACGAGGGGTTAGGCTCTGGAAACACCATATATTTT. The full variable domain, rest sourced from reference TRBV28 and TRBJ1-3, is DVKVTQSSRYLVKRTGEKVFLECVQDMDHENMFWYRQDPGLGLRLIYFSYDVKMKEKGDIPEGYSVSREKKERFSLILESASTNQTSMYLCASSYEGLGSGNTIYFGEGSWLTVV.

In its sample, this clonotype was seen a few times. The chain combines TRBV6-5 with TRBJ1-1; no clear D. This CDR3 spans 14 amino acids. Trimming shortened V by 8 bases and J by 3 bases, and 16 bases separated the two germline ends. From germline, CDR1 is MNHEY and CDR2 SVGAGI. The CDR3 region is CASGPFQLYTEAFF. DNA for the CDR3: TGTGCCAGCGGGCCGTTCCAACTTTACACTGAAGCTTTCTTT.

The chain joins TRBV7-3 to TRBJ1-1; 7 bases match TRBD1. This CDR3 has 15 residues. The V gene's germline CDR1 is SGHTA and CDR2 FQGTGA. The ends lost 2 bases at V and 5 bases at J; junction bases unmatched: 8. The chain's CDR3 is CASSLLRGRRTEAFF. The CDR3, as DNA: TGTGCCAGCAGCTTATTGAGGGGGCGGAGGACTGAAGCTTTCTTT.

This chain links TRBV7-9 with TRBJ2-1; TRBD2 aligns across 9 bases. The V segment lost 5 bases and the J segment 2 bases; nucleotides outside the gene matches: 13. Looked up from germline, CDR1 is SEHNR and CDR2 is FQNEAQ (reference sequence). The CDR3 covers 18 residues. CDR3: CASSPRLHSGRPYNEQFF. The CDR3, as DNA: TGTGCCAGCAGCCCCCGACTTCATAGCGGGAGACCCTACAATGAGCAGTTCTTC.

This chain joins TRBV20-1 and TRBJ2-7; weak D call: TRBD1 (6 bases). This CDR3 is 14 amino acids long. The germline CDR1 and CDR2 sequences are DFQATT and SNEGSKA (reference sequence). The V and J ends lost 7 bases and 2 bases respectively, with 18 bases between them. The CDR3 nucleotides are TGCAGTGTGCGGCTCCTCAGGGGCCCCTACGAGCAGTACTTC. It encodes CSVRLLRGPYEQYF.

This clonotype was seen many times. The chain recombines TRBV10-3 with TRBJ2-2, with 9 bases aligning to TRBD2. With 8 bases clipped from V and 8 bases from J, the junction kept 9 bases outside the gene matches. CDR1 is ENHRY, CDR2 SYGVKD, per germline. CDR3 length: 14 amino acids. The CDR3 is CAIPKTSGSGELFF. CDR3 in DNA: TGTGCCATCCCGAAAACTAGCGGGTCGGGGGAGCTGTTTTTT.

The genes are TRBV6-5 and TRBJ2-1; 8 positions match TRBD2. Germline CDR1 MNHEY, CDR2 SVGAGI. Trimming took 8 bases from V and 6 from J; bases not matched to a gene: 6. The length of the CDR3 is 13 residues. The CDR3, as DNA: TGTGCCAGCGCAACTAGCGGAGCCAATGAGCAGTTCTTC. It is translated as CASATSGANEQFF.

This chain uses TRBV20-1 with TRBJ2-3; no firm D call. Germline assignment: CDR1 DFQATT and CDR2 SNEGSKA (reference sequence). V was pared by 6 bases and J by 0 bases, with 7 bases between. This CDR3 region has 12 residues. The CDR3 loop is CSAHTSTDTQYF. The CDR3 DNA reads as TGCAGTGCCCATACCAGCACAGATACGCAGTATTTT.

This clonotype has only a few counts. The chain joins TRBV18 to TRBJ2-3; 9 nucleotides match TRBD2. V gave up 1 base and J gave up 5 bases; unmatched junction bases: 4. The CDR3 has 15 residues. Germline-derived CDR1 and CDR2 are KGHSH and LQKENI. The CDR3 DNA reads TGTGCCAGCTCACCACAGGGACTAGCAGAAGATACGCAGTATTTT. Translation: CASSPQGLAEDTQYF.

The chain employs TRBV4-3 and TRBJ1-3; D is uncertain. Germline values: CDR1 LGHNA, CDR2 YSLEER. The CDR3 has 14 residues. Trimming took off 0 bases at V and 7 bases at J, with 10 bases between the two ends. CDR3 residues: CASSQELTWNTIYF. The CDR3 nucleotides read TGCGCCAGCAGCCAAGAGTTGACATGGAACACCATATATTTT.

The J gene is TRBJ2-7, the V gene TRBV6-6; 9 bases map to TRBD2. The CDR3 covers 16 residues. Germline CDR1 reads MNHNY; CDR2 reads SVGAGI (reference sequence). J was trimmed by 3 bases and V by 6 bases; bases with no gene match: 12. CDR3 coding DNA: TGTGCCAGCAGACCCCCCCCGGGACTAGCCGTCTACGAGCAGTACTTC. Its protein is CASRPPPGLAVYEQYF.

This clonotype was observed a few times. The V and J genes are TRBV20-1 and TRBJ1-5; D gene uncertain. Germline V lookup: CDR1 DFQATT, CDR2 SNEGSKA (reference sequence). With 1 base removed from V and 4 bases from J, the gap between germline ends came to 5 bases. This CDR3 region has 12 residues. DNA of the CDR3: TGCAGTGCTAGAGGTCCAAATCAGCCCCAGCATTTT. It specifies CSARGPNQPQHF.

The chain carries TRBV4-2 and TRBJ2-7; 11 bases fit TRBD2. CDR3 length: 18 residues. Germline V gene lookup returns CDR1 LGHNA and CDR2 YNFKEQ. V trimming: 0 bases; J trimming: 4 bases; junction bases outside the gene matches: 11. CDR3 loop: CASSQDGRGLAEFYEQYF. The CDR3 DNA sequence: TGTGCCAGCAGCCAAGATGGTCGGGGACTAGCGGAGTTTTACGAGCAGTACTTC.

The CDR3 region is CASSQEGPETQYF. CDR3 bases: TGTGCCAGCAGCCAAGAGGGGCCGGAGACCCAGTACTTC. The chain recombines TRBV4-2 with TRBJ2-5; TRBD1 might be the D (5 bases). Germline V gene lookup returns CDR1 LGHNA and CDR2 YNFKEQ. The V end was cut by 0 bases, the J end by 5 bases, with 7 bases between. CDR3 size: 13 residues.

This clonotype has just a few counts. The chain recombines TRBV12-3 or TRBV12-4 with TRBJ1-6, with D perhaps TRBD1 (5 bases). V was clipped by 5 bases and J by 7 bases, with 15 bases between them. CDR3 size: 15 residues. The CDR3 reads CASSPEGTPNSPLHF. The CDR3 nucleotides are TGTGCCAGCAGTCCCGAAGGGACTCCCAATTCACCCCTCCACTTT.

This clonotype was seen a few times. The CDR3 bases are TGCAGCGTTGAAGGTGGTGGGATCACTGAAGCTTTCTTT. Translating gives CSVEGGGITEAFF. This chain links TRBV29-1 with TRBJ1-1; D call uncertain. V was clipped by 1 base and J by 4 bases, with 10 bases between them. The CDR3 totals 13 residues. Germline lookup yields CDR1 SQVTM and CDR2 ANQGSEA.

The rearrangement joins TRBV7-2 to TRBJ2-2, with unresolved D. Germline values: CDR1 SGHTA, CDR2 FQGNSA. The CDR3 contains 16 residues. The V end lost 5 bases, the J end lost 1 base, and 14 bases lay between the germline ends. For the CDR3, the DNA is TGTGCCAGCAGCGCCAGGCGGCCCCAGAACACCGGGGAGCTGTTTTTT. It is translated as CASSARRPQNTGELFF.

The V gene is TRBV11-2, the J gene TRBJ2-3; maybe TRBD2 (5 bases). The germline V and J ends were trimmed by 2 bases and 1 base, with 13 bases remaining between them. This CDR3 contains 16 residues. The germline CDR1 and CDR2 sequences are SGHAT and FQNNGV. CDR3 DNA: TGTGCCAGCAGCTTACGTACGGGGATTGGCACAGATACGCAGTATTTT. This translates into CASSLRTGIGTDTQYF.

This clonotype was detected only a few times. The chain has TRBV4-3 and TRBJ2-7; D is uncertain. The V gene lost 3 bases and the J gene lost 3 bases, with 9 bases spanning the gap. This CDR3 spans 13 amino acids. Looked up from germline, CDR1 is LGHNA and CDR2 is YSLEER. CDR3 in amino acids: CASSQRRYYEQYF. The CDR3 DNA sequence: TGCGCCAGCAGCCAGCGCAGGTACTACGAGCAGTACTTC.

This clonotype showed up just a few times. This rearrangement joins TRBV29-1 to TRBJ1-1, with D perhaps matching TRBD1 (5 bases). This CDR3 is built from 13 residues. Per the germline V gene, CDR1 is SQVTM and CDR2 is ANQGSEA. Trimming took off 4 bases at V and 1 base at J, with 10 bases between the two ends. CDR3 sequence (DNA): TGCAGCGTTGTTCGGACAACGAACACTGAAGCTTTCTTT. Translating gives CSVVRTTNTEAFF.

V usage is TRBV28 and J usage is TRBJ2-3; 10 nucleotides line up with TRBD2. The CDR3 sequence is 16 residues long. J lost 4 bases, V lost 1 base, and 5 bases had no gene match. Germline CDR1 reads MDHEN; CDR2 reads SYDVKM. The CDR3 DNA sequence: TGTGCCAGCAGTTTATCAGGGACTAGCGCTTCAGATACGCAGTATTTT. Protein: CASSLSGTSASDTQYF. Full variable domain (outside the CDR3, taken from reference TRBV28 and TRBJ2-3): DVKVTQSSRYLVKRTGEKVFLECVQDMDHENMFWYRQDPGLGLRLIYFSYDVKMKEKGDIPEGYSVSREKKERFSLILESASTNQTSMYLCASSLSGTSASDTQYFGPGTRLTVL.

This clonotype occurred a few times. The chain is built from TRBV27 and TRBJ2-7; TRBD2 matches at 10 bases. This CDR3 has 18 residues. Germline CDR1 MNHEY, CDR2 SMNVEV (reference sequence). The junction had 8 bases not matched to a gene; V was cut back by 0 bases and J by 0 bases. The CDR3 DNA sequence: TGTGCCAGCAGTTTATCGACGCCACTAGCGGGGTTCTCCTACGAGCAGTACTTC. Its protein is CASSLSTPLAGFSYEQYF.

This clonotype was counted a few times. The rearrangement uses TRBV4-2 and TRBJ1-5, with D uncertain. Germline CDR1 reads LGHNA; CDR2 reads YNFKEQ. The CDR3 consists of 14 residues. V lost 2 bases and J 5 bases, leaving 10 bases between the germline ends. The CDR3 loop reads CASSQTRSYQPQHF. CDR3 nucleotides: TGTGCCAGCAGCCAAACACGTTCCTATCAGCCCCAGCATTTT.

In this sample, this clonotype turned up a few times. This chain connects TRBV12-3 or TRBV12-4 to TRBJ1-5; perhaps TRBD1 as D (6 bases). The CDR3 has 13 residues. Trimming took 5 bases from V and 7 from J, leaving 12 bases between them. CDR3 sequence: CASSPRGGQPQHF. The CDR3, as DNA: TGTGCCAGCAGTCCCCGTGGGGGCCAGCCCCAGCATTTT.

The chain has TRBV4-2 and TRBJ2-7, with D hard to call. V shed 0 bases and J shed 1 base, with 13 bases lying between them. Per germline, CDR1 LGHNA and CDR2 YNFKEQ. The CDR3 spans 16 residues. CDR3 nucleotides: TGTGCCAGCAGCCAAGATGGCACTTCGGGTTCCTACGAGCAGTACTTC. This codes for CASSQDGTSGSYEQYF.

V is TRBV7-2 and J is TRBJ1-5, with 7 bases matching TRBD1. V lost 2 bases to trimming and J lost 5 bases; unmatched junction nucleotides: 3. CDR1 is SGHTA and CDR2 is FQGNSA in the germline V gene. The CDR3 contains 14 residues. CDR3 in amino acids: CASSLKGGHQPQHF. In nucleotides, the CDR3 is TGTGCCAGCAGCTTAAAAGGGGGCCATCAGCCCCAGCATTTT.

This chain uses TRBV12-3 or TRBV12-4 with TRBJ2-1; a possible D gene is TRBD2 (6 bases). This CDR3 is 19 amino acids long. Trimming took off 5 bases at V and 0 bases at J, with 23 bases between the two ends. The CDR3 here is CASSPGPRRRESSYNEQFF. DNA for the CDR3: TGTGCCAGCAGTCCGGGGCCTCGACGACGGGAGAGCTCCTACAATGAGCAGTTCTTC.

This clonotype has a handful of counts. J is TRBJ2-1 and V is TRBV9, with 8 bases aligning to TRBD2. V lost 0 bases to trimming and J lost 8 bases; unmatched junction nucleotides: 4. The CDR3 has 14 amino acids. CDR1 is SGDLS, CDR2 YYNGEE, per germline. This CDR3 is CASSVGGLVYEQFF. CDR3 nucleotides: TGTGCCAGCAGCGTAGGGGGACTAGTATATGAGCAGTTCTTC.

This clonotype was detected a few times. The CDR3 reads CASSFVFLAGGPFEQFF. In DNA, the CDR3 is TGTGCCAGCAGCTTCGTCTTCTTAGCGGGAGGGCCGTTTGAGCAGTTCTTC. The V call is TRBV7-2, the J call TRBJ2-1; TRBD2 matches at 11 bases. The CDR3 totals 17 residues. Germline-derived CDR1 and CDR2 are SGHTA and FQGNSA. J lost 9 bases, V lost 3 bases, and 13 bases had no gene match.